In this sample, the clone carrying this T cell receptor beta chain turned up many times. This sample stems from a study of CD8 T cells in ankylosing spondylitis. Quantitative molecular-barcoded 5'-RACE generated the TCR beta libraries. One entry per CDR3 protein, called by TCRdb with MiXCR from the 5' RACE reads. Among under 300,000 distinct CDR3 sequences listed, about 10% were seen once. CDR1 is LGHNT and CDR2 is FRNRAP in the germline V gene. Trimming took 6 bases from V and 3 from J; bases not matched to a gene: 7. The CDR3 runs to 15 residues. V gene TRBV12-5 combines with J gene TRBJ2-2, with 7 bases matching TRBD2. The origin of this receptor is a male donor with ankylosing spondylitis or in good health (not recorded which). The sequenced sample consisted of blood, either unsorted or a sorted T cell fraction (not recorded which). The CDR3 spells CASGLGGVDTGELFF. DNA of the CDR3: TGTGCTAGTGGCCTGGGGGGGGTCGACACCGGGGAGCTGTTTTTT.